This entry describes one TCR beta chain. Other nucleotide sequences in the sample specify the same CDR3. With 60 Vbeta and 13 Jbeta primers, the PCR was carried out. The protocol was immunoSEQ multiplex PCR, while the TCRdb copy is restricted to in-frame clones and leaves out a portion. The sample consists of about 180,000 clones, roughly three quarters of them appearing once. The data are from a study of cytomegalovirus exposure and HLA in healthy donors. The CDR3 totals 14 residues. Trimming shortened V by 1 base and J by 2 bases, and 10 bases separated the two germline ends. CDR1 SGHRS and CDR2 YFSETQ come from the germline V gene.

Sequencing was done on a sample of PBMCs. The TCR comes from a woman aged 45-59 years in good health and CMV-seropositive. The chain joins TRBV5-1 to TRBJ2-7; the D is unclear. The CDR3 DNA follows: TGCGCCAGCAGCTTGACCGGGTATACCTACGAGCAGTACTTC. Its protein is CASSLTGYTYEQYF. Together with reference TRBV5-1 and TRBJ2-7, the CDR3 gives the full variable domain: KAGVTQTPRYLIKTRGQQVTLSCSPISGHRSVSWYQQTPGQGLQFLFEYFSETQRNKGNFPGRFSGRQFSNSRSEMNVSTLELGDSALYLCASSLTGYTYEQYFGPGTRLTVT.